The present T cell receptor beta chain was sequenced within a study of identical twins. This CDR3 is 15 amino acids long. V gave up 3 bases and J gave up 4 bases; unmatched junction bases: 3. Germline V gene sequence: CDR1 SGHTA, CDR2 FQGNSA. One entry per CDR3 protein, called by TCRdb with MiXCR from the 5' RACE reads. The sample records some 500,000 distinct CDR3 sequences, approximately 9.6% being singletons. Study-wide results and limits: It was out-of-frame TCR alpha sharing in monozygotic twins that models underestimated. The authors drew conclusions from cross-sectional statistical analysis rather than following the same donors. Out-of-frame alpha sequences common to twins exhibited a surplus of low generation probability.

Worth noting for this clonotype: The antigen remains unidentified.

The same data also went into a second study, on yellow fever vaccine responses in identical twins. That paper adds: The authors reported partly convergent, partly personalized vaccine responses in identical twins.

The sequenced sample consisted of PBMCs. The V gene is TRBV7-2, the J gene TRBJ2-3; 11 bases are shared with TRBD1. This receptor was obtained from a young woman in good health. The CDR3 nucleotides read TGTGCCAGCAGCTTCGGGACAGGGGGTGCAGATACGCAGTATTTT. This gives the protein CASSFGTGGADTQYF.